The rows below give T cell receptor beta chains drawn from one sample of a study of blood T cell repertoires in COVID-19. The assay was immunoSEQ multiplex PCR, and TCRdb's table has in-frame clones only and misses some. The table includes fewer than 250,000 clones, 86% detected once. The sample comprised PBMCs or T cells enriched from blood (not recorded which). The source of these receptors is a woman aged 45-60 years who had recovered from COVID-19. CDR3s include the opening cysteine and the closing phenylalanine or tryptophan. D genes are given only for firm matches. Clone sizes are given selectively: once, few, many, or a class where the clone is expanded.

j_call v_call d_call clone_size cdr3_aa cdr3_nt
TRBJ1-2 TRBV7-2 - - CASSQQGLYGYTF TGTGCCAGCAGCCAACAGGGTCTCTATGGCTACACCTTC
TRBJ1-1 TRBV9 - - CASSVDVFGTEAFF TGTGCCAGCAGCGTAGACGTTTTCGGGACTGAAGCTTTCTTT
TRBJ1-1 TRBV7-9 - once CASSFGGEGYAFF TGTGCCAGCAGCTTTGGCGGGGAGGGGTACGCTTTCTTT
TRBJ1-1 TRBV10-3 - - CAISSHYRATEAFF TGTGCCATCAGCTCACACTACAGGGCCACTGAAGCTTTCTTT
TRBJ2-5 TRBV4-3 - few CASSQDLSGQETQYF TGCGCCAGCAGCCAAGATCTTAGCGGCCAAGAGACCCAGTACTTC
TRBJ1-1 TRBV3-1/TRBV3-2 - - CASSRRQENTEAFF TGTGCCAGCAGCCGAAGACAGGAGAACACTGAAGCTTTCTTT
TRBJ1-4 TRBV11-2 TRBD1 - CASSYRQGNEKLFF TGTGCCAGCAGCTACCGACAGGGCAATGAAAAACTGTTTTTT
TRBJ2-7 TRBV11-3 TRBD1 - CASRWDRASYEQYF TGTGCCAGCAGGTGGGACAGGGCCTCCTACGAGCAGTACTTC
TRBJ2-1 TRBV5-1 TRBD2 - CASSAGLAGIYNEQFF TGCGCCAGCAGCGCAGGTCTAGCGGGAATTTACAATGAGCAGTTCTTC
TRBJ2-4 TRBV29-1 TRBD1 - CSVDLGDSQNIQYF TGCAGCGTTGATCTGGGGGACAGCCAAAACATTCAGTACTTC
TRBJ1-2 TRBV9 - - CASSATTISYGYTF TGTGCCAGCAGCGCCACAACGATCTCATATGGCTACACCTTC
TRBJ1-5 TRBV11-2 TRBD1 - CASSLDGGGAIQKHF TGTGCCAGCAGCTTAGATGGAGGGGGCGCGATTCAGAAGCATTTT
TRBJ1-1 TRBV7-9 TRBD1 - CASSPGTVWGTEAFF TGTGCCAGCAGCCCCGGGACAGTATGGGGCACTGAAGCTTTCTTT
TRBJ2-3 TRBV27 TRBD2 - CASSLSAGADTQYF TGTGCCAGCAGTTTATCTGCGGGAGCAGATACGCAGTATTTT
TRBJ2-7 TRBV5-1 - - CASSFVGDISYEQYF TGCGCCAGCAGCTTCGTTGGGGACATATCCTACGAGCAGTACTTC
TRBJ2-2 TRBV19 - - CAGGTPNTGELFF TGTGCCGGCGGGACTCCCAACACCGGGGAGCTGTTTTTT
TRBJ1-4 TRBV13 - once CASSFAQGPTNEKLFF TGTGCCAGCAGCTTTGCACAGGGTCCAACTAATGAAAAACTGTTTTTT
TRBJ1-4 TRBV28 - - CASRLGGGDEKLFF TGTGCCAGCAGGCTTGGGGGGGGCGACGAAAAACTGTTTTTT